The 13 T cell receptor beta chains listed next were all sequenced from one sample in a study of shared clonotypes between healthy human individuals. Libraries were prepared by immunoSEQ multiplex PCR; TCRdb keeps only in-frame clonotypes and omits some of them. The sample lists 500,000 or so clones; roughly 95% were seen once. Sequenced sample: naive CD4+ T cells sorted from blood. Subset of the sample: CD45RA+ positively selected. The origin of the receptors is a woman aged 25 to 39 in good health.

The table lists this clone with a count of one. The rearrangement links TRBV28 to TRBJ1-4; a weak D match, TRBD1 (5 bases). Trimming pared 5 bases from V and 0 bases from J, leaving 10 bases between. Germline assignment: CDR1 MDHEN and CDR2 SYDVKM. The CDR3 is 15 residues long. The CDR3 nucleotides are TGTGCCAGCAGTACCCCGACAGCAACTAATGAAAAACTGTTTTTT. This encodes CASSTPTATNEKLFF.

A single count supports this clone. The chain employs TRBV2 and TRBJ1-5; D is perhaps TRBD1 (5 bases). The CDR3 has 17 residues. Germline CDR1 and CDR2: SNHLY and FYNNEI. The V end was cut by 2 bases, the J end by 0 bases, with 14 bases between. The DNA of the CDR3 is TGTGCCAGCAGTGAACGGGGGGGGAGTTATAGCAATCAGCCCCAGCATTTT. It specifies CASSERGGSYSNQPQHF.

The chain has TRBV11-2 and TRBJ2-7; weak D call: TRBD2 (5 bases). Germline assignment: CDR1 SGHAT and CDR2 FQNNGV. This CDR3 comprises 16 residues. V was shortened by 3 bases and J by 7 bases, with 22 bases between the two germline ends. CDR3 sequence (DNA): TGTGCCAGCAGCTTGCTTCAAGGCCCAGCGGCCGGAGAGCAGTACTTC. It specifies CASSLLQGPAAGEQYF.

V usage is TRBV28 and J usage is TRBJ1-5; 8 bases fit TRBD1. The J segment lost 3 bases and the V segment lost 4 bases, leaving 17 bases of the junction unmatched. This CDR3 region has 19 residues. Germline CDR1 reads MDHEN; CDR2 reads SYDVKM. The CDR3 is CASSSNAGTGGIFNQPQHF. CDR3 DNA: TGTGCCAGCAGTTCCAACGCCGGGACAGGCGGTATATTCAATCAGCCCCAGCATTTT.

This clone appeared a single time. The chain employs TRBV6-5 and TRBJ1-3; 9 nucleotides align to TRBD1. Germline V gene sequence: CDR1 MNHEY, CDR2 SVGAGI. Unmatched junction bases numbered 2, after V lost 6 bases and J lost 2 bases. The CDR3 is 14 residues long. In nucleotides, the CDR3 is TGTGCCAGCAGCCGGACAGGGGCTGGAAACACCATATATTTT. Encoded protein: CASSRTGAGNTIYF.

V usage is TRBV10-1 and J usage is TRBJ2-2; 7 bases are a match to TRBD1. The CDR3 has 13 amino acids. Germline lookup yields CDR1 WNHNN and CDR2 SYGVQD (reference sequence). V lost 10 bases and J lost 1; bases outside the gene matches: 3. The DNA for the CDR3 is TGCGCCACCCAGGGGGAGAACACCGGGGAGCTGTTTTTT. It is translated as CATQGENTGELFF.

The chain has TRBV19 and TRBJ2-7; D is ambiguous. With 5 bases removed from V and 1 base from J, the gap between germline ends came to 9 bases. In germline, CDR1 is LNHDA, CDR2 SQIVND (reference sequence). The CDR3 consists of 13 residues. CDR3 residues: CASSREASYEQYF. The CDR3 DNA reads as TGTGCCAGTAGTCGAGAGGCTTCCTACGAGCAGTACTTC.

The CDR3 nucleotides read TGTGCCAGCAGCTTCGGGACGGGGAAGAGGGAGCAGTACTTC. Residues: CASSFGTGKREQYF. The chain employs TRBV11-2 and TRBJ2-7; either TRBD1 or TRBD2 may supply D (5 bases each). CDR1 is SGHAT and CDR2 is FQNNGV in the germline V gene. V was shortened by 3 bases and J by 7 bases, with 16 bases between the two germline ends. CDR3 length: 14 amino acids.

Here the CDR3 DNA reads TGTGCCAGCAGTCGCCGGGACAGGGGATCAGGCTACACCTTC. This translates into CASSRRDRGSGYTF. J is TRBJ1-2 and V is TRBV28; 10 bases are shared with TRBD1. The ends lost 5 bases at V and 8 bases at J; junction bases unmatched: 8. The CDR3 contains 14 residues. Germline V gene sequence: CDR1 MDHEN, CDR2 SYDVKM.

J is TRBJ2-1 and V is TRBV5-1; weak D call: TRBD2 (5 bases). The CDR3 totals 13 residues. Per the germline V gene, CDR1 is SGHRS and CDR2 is YFSETQ. V was trimmed by 2 bases and J by 9 bases, leaving 12 bases between them. CDR3: CASSFVGAVEQFF. The DNA of the CDR3 is TGCGCCAGCAGCTTCGTGGGAGCGGTTGAGCAGTTCTTC.

This rearrangement joins TRBV2 to TRBJ1-2; TRBD1 matches at 7 bases. V dropped 8 bases and J dropped 6; count of bases not matched to a gene: 0. Per the germline V gene, CDR1 is SNHLY and CDR2 is FYNNEI. CDR3 length: 10 amino acids. CDR3 DNA: TGTGCCAGCCAGGGGGATGGCTACACCTTC. Protein sequence: CASQGDGYTF.

J is TRBJ1-1 and V is TRBV15; 7 nucleotides match TRBD1. Trimming took 5 bases from V and 2 from J; bases not matched to a gene: 5. Looked up from germline, CDR1 is LNHNV and CDR2 is YYDKDF (reference sequence). The CDR3 is 14 residues long. CDR3 region: CATSVGQDNTEAFF. The DNA for the CDR3 is TGTGCCACCAGCGTAGGACAGGACAACACTGAAGCTTTCTTT. The whole variable domain, filled in from reference TRBV15 and TRBJ1-1, reads DAMVIQNPRYQVTQFGKPVTLSCSQTLNHNVMYWYQQKSSQAPKLLFHYYDKDFNNEADTPDNFQSRRPNTSFCFLDIRSPGLGDTAMYLCATSVGQDNTEAFFGQGTRLTVV.

This clone showed up just once. The chain has TRBV28 and TRBJ1-5, with unresolved D. The ends were cut back, 7 bases at V and 2 bases at J, with 12 bases in the middle. CDR1 is MDHEN, CDR2 SYDVKM, per germline. The CDR3 runs to 14 residues. CDR3 residues: CASNVVHGNQPQHF. CDR3 DNA sequence: TGTGCCAGCAATGTAGTCCATGGCAATCAGCCCCAGCATTTT. The complete variable domain, with remaining parts taken from reference TRBV28 and TRBJ1-5, reads DVKVTQSSRYLVKRTGEKVFLECVQDMDHENMFWYRQDPGLGLRLIYFSYDVKMKEKGDIPEGYSVSREKKERFSLILESASTNQTSMYLCASNVVHGNQPQHFGDGTRLSIL.